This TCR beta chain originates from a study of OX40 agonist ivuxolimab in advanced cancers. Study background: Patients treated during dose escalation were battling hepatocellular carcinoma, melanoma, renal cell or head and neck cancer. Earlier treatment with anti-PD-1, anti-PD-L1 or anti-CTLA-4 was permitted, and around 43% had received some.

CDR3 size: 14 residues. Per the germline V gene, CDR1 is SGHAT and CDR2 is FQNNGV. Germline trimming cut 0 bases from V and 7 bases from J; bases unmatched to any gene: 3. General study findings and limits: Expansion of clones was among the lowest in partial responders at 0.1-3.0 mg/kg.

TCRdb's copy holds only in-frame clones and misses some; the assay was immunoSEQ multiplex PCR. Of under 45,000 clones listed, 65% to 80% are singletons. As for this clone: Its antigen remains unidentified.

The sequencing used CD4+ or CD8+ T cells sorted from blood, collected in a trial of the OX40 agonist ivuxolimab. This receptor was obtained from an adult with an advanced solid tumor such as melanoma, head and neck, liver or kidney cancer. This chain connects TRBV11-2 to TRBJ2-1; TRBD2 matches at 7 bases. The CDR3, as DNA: TGTGCCAGCAGCTTAGACCCCGGGGGGAATGAGCAGTTCTTC. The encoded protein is CASSLDPGGNEQFF.